This T cell receptor (beta chain) was found in a study of CD8 T cells in ankylosing spondylitis. Quantitative 5'-RACE with molecular barcodes produced the TCR beta libraries. One entry per CDR3 protein, called by TCRdb with MiXCR from the 5' RACE reads. Counted here are tens of thousands of distinct CDR3 sequences, 16% occurring once; the ten biggest clones make up about 45%. Per germline, CDR1 MDHEN and CDR2 SYDVKM. The CDR3 extends over 15 amino acids. The V end lost 5 bases, the J end lost 0 bases, and 8 bases lay between the germline ends. Of note for this clonotype: What it recognizes is unknown.

Study results and caveats: It was reported that disease-linked clones were significantly enriched in matched ankylosing spondylitis synovial fluid. Some of the motif variants had earlier been found in reactive arthritis patients' fluid and blood.

This chain uses TRBV28 with TRBJ2-6; no clear D. This TCR came from a male donor with ankylosing spondylitis or in good health (not recorded which). Sequencing was carried out using blood. The CDR3 region has the DNA TGTGCCAGCAGTCCTCACAGCTCTGGGGCCAACGTCCTGACTTTC. As protein: CASSPHSSGANVLTF.